A selection of T cell receptor beta chains follows, all from one sample in a study of T-cell memory formation after mild COVID-19. Each CDR3 protein is one row after TCRdb ran MiXCR on the 5' RACE reads. This sample has around 470,000 distinct CDR3 sequences; about 20% occur once, and the top ten carry around 8%. The sequenced sample was PBMCs or a T cell subset sorted from them (not recorded which). The receptors derive from an adult woman who had mild COVID-19 (a few samples of this study predate the infection). Cell type and time point are not known. Each CDR3 is given with its conserved first and last residue. The size of a clone is reported for some rows only, either as once, few or many, or as a class for expanded clones.

V gene: TRBV18; clone size: few; CDR3 protein: CASSPRGQVVGNEQFF
V gene: TRBV7-9; clone size: -; CDR3 protein: CASSLSGFETQYF
V gene: TRBV12-3/TRBV12-4; clone size: few; CDR3 protein: CASSPRGTGRNSPLHF
V gene: TRBV5-5; clone size: once; CDR3 protein: CASSFGGSRGDEQYF
V gene: TRBV2; clone size: -; CDR3 protein: CASSDIAGASYEQYF
V gene: TRBV10-2; clone size: -; CDR3 protein: CASSESLSDYTEAFF
V gene: TRBV10-3; clone size: few; CDR3 protein: CAISDSRGQDTIYF
V gene: TRBV25-1; clone size: -; CDR3 protein: CASRLAGGPVDTQYF
V gene: TRBV25-1; clone size: few; CDR3 protein: CASSERGTVGNYEQYF
V gene: TRBV5-6; clone size: -; CDR3 protein: CASSSGLDWDNEQFF
V gene: TRBV19; clone size: few; CDR3 protein: CASSIPGQGTHEQYF
V gene: TRBV28; clone size: few; CDR3 protein: CASSLRSGGTYEQYF
V gene: TRBV5-1; clone size: -; CDR3 protein: CASRLADNQPQHF
V gene: TRBV4-1; clone size: few; CDR3 protein: CASSQAPGSEETQYF
V gene: TRBV20-1; clone size: few; CDR3 protein: CSATALGVQYTDTQYF
V gene: TRBV15; clone size: many; CDR3 protein: CATSRGIGSASSTDTQYF
V gene: TRBV9; clone size: -; CDR3 protein: CASSVGVLGSYNEQFF
V gene: TRBV7-9; clone size: few; CDR3 protein: CASSFSWLWTSGVSSTDTQYF
V gene: TRBV30; clone size: few; CDR3 protein: CAWSGGGSSPLHF
V gene: TRBV24-1; clone size: few; CDR3 protein: CATNRGLGYNEQFF
V gene: TRBV7-2; clone size: few; CDR3 protein: CASTYEVPSVNNEQFF
V gene: TRBV5-1; clone size: few; CDR3 protein: CASSLAQENYGYTF
V gene: TRBV7-9; clone size: -; CDR3 protein: CASSSGQGARAEAFF